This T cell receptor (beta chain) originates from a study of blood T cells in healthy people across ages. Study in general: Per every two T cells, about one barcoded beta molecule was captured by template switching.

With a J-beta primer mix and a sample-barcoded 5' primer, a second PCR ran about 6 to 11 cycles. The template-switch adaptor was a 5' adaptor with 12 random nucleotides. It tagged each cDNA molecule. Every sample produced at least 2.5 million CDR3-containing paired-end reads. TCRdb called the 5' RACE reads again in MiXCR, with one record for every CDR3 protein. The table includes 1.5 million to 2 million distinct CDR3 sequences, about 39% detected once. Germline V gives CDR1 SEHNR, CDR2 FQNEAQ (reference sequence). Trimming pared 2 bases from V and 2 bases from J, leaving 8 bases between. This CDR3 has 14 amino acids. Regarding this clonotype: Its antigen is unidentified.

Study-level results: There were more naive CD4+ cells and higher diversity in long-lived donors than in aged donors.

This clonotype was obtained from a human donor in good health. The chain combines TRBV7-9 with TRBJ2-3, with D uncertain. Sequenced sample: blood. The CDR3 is CASSLYDFTDTQYF. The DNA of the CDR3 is TGTGCCAGCAGCTTATATGACTTCACAGATACGCAGTATTTT.